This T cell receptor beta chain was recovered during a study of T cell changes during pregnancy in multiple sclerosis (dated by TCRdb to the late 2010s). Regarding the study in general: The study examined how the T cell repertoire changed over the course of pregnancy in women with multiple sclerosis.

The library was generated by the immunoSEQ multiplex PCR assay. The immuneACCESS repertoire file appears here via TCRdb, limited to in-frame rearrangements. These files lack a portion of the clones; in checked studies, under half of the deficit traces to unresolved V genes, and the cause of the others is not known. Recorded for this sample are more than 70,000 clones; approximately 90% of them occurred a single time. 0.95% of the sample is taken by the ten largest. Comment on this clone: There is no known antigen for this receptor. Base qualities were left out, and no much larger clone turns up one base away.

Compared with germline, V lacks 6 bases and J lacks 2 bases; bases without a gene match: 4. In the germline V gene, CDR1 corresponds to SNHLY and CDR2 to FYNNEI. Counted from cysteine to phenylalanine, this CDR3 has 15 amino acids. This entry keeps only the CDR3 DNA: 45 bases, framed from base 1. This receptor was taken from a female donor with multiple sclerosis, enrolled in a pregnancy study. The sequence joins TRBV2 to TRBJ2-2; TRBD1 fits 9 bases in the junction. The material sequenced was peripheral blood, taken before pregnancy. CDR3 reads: CASSEDRGNTGELFF. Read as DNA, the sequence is TGTGCCAGCAGCGAGGACAGGGGTAACACCGGGGAGCTGTTTTTT.